The 23 T cell receptor beta chains reported below all come from one sample, sequenced in a study of neoadjuvant anti-PD-1 for oral cavity cancer. Stated time point: after neoadjuvant nivolumab, at surgical resection. Here immunoSEQ multiplex PCR was the method, and the copy in TCRdb shows in-frame clones only, minus some. Seen here are over 13,000 clones, 65% to 80% observed once, and the top ten hold around 2%. The starting material was PBMCs, obtained after nivolumab (anti-PD-1) treatment. The receptors originated from a person aged 35 to 85 with oral cavity squamous cell carcinoma.

This chain connects TRBV5-8 to TRBJ1-5; the D gene is possibly TRBD1 (5 bases). The CDR3 totals 15 residues. Trimming left V 4 bases short and J 5 bases short, with 16 bases between. CDR1 and CDR2 (germline): SGHTS, YDEGEE. The CDR3, as DNA: TGTGCCAGCAGCCTGAGATGGGGGTTGGATCAGCCCCAGCATTTT. This gives the protein CASSLRWGLDQPQHF.

The chain has TRBV7-8 and TRBJ2-7, with TRBD2 matching 8 bases. Germline loops: CDR1 SGHVS, CDR2 FQNEAQ. Trimming at V came to 4 bases and at J to 2 bases, leaving 4 bases not matched to a gene. The CDR3 extends over 14 amino acids. The CDR3 spells CASSSRGGAYEQYF. Here the CDR3 DNA reads TGTGCCAGCAGCTCCCGGGGGGGGGCCTACGAGCAGTACTTC. Full variable domain (rest looked up from reference TRBV7-8 and TRBJ2-7): GAGVSQSPRYKVAKRGQDVALRCDPISGHVSLFWYQQALGQGPEFLTYFQNEAQLDKSGLPSDRFFAERPEGSVSTLKIQRTQQEDSAVYLCASSSRGGAYEQYFGPGTRLTVT.

This clone appeared a single time. This rearrangement joins TRBV5-5 to TRBJ1-1; D remains unclear. The CDR3 loop spans 13 amino acids. V was pared by 4 bases and J by 7 bases, with 14 bases between. In germline, CDR1 is SGHKS, CDR2 YYEKEE (reference sequence). CDR3: CASSPEGFGEAFF. DNA of the CDR3: TGTGCCAGCAGCCCGGAGGGATTCGGTGAAGCTTTCTTT.

The chain links TRBV11-3 to TRBJ2-1; the D gene could be TRBD1 or TRBD2 (7 bases each). This CDR3 is built from 15 residues. CDR1 is SGHNT, CDR2 YENEEA, per germline. Trimming shortened V by 5 bases and J by 5 bases, and 16 bases separated the two germline ends. The CDR3 region has the DNA TGTGCCAGCAGCCCAGGGGGGGGTCTGAACAATGAGCAGTTCTTC. Translation gives CASSPGGGLNNEQFF.

The chain carries TRBV11-2 and TRBJ2-7; possible D gene TRBD1, 6 bases. The length of the CDR3 is 15 residues. CDR1 is SGHAT, CDR2 FQNNGV, per germline. V lost 7 bases and J lost 7, with 23 bases in between. CDR3 in DNA: TGTGCCAGCATACCCGTCTCGGACAGACGGGATGAGCAGTACTTC. Translating it yields CASIPVSDRRDEQYF.

In this sample, this clone turned up once. The chain combines TRBV19 with TRBJ2-5; D is perhaps TRBD2 (5 bases). Germline CDR1 LNHDA, CDR2 SQIVND (reference sequence). V was trimmed by 3 bases and J by 5 bases, leaving 10 bases between them. The CDR3 has 13 residues. The CDR3 spells CASSIGQRETQYF. CDR3 coding DNA: TGTGCCAGTAGTATTGGGCAGCGGGAGACCCAGTACTTC.

This chain connects TRBV9 to TRBJ2-7, with 9 bases aligning to TRBD1. This CDR3 comprises 14 residues. The junction had 2 bases not matched to a gene; V was cut back by 0 bases and J by 4 bases. In germline, CDR1 is SGDLS, CDR2 YYNGEE. CDR3 bases: TGTGCCAGCAGCGTAGGAGGACAGGGGTACGAGCAGTACTTC. Its protein is CASSVGGQGYEQYF. Filled out from reference TRBV9 and TRBJ2-7, the complete variable domain reads DSGVTQTPKHLITATGQRVTLRCSPRSGDLSVYWYQQSLDQGLQFLIQYYNGEERAKGNILERFSAQQFPDLHSELNLSSLELGDSALYFCASSVGGQGYEQYFGPGTRLTVT.

The rearrangement links TRBV5-4 to TRBJ1-6, with D tentatively TRBD1 (5 bases). This CDR3 is built from 11 residues. With 4 bases removed from V and 14 bases from J, the gap between germline ends came to 10 bases. Germline V gives CDR1 SGHNT, CDR2 YYREEE (reference sequence). As DNA, the CDR3 is TGTGCCAGCAGCCAAGACAGAACCCTCCACTTT. Translated: CASSQDRTLHF.

The chain is built from TRBV2 and TRBJ2-1; 13 bases fit TRBD2. This CDR3 has 17 residues. V trimming: 4 bases; J trimming: 4 bases; junction bases outside the gene matches: 7. In germline, CDR1 is SNHLY, CDR2 FYNNEI. The CDR3 loop is CASSVGTSGGEYNEQFF. DNA of the CDR3: TGTGCCAGCAGTGTAGGAACTAGCGGGGGGGAATACAATGAGCAGTTCTTC.

In its sample, this clone was seen a few times. The genes are TRBV6-1 and TRBJ1-1, with D maybe TRBD1 (5 bases). V lost 6 bases, J lost 1 base, and 12 bases lay in between. CDR3 length: 14 residues. Looked up from germline, CDR1 is MNHNS and CDR2 is SASEGT. The CDR3 loop is CASRRDRGNTEAFF. Written as DNA, the CDR3 is TGTGCCAGCAGGAGGGACCGGGGGAACACTGAAGCTTTCTTT.

This clone is a singleton in its sample. This chain joins TRBV27 and TRBJ2-5, with TRBD1 matching over 8 bases. Losses at the gene ends were 3 bases for V and 4 bases for J; bases not matched to a gene: 7. CDR1 and CDR2 from the germline V gene are MNHEY and SMNVEV (reference sequence). The CDR3 runs to 15 residues. CDR3 in DNA: TGTGCCAGCAGTTTGTGGCAGGGGGCGCGAGAGACCCAGTACTTC. Translated: CASSLWQGARETQYF.

V usage is TRBV6-1 and J usage is TRBJ1-2, with D unclear. Germline V CDR1 and CDR2: MNHNS, SASEGT. V was shortened by 8 bases and J by 8 bases, with 12 bases between the two germline ends. The CDR3 is 11 amino acids. The CDR3 spells CASLSDHGYTF. The DNA for the CDR3 is TGTGCCAGCCTCAGTGATCACGGCTACACCTTC.

The chain joins TRBV5-6 to TRBJ2-7; 7 bases are shared with TRBD1. The germline CDR1 and CDR2 sequences are SGHDT and YYEEEE. CDR3 length equals 14 residues. V lost 4 bases, J lost 3 bases, and 7 bases stayed unmatched. The CDR3 protein is CASSLTGLDYEQYF. DNA of the CDR3: TGTGCCAGCAGCCTGACAGGGTTGGACTACGAGCAGTACTTC. Drawing the rest from reference TRBV5-6 and TRBJ2-7, the complete variable domain is DAGVTQSPTHLIKTRGQQVTLRCSPKSGHDTVSWYQQALGQGPQFIFQYYEEEERQRGNFPDRFSGHQFPNYSSELNVNALLLGDSALYLCASSLTGLDYEQYFGPGTRLTVT.

This clone has only a few counts. The V and J genes are TRBV9 and TRBJ1-6; D is unclear. V gave up 3 bases and J gave up 8 bases, with 18 bases separating them. This CDR3 has 16 amino acids. Per the germline V gene, CDR1 is SGDLS and CDR2 is YYNGEE. This CDR3 is CASSAWGQSIDSPLHF. DNA for the CDR3: TGTGCCAGCAGCGCATGGGGTCAGTCGATTGATTCACCCCTCCACTTT.

The sample holds a few counts of this clone. This chain joins TRBV19 and TRBJ2-3; tentative D call: TRBD2 (6 bases). Germline V CDR1 and CDR2: LNHDA, SQIVND (reference sequence). Trimming pared 6 bases from V and 1 base from J, leaving 8 bases between. CDR3 size: 13 residues. CDR3 DNA sequence: TGTGCCAGTAGAGCTAGCGGCACAGATACGCAGTATTTT. This encodes CASRASGTDTQYF.

The chain combines TRBV6-5 with TRBJ2-1; 9 bases are a match to TRBD2. With 5 bases clipped from V and 14 bases from J, the junction kept 13 bases outside the gene matches. CDR3 length: 14 amino acids. Per germline, CDR1 MNHEY and CDR2 SVGAGI. CDR3 sequence reads: CASSPGLAYLSEFF. CDR3 bases: TGTGCCAGCAGTCCCGGACTAGCGTACTTGTCTGAGTTCTTC.

This clone was picked up a small number of times. The V call is TRBV7-3, the J call TRBJ2-2; 9 bases line up with TRBD2. This CDR3 region has 16 residues. In germline, CDR1 is SGHTA, CDR2 FQGTGA. J gave up 5 bases and V 5 bases, and 9 bases lay outside the gene matches. The CDR3 DNA reads as TGTGCCAGCAGCCCCATTAGCGGGGGCCAGACCGGGGAGCTGTTTTTT. Translated: CASSPISGGQTGELFF.

This clone was observed a single time. The chain couples TRBV5-5 to TRBJ2-3; D is ambiguous. The CDR3 covers 13 residues. V lost 3 bases and J 3 bases, leaving 8 bases between the germline ends. Germline CDR1 and CDR2: SGHKS and YYEKEE (reference sequence). The DNA for the CDR3 is TGTGCCAGCAGCTCCCCTTCTACAGATACGCAGTATTTT. This translates into CASSSPSTDTQYF. Filled out from reference TRBV5-5 and TRBJ2-3, the complete variable domain reads DAGVTQSPTHLIKTRGQQVTLRCSPISGHKSVSWYQQVLGQGPQFIFQYYEKEERGRGNFPDRFSARQFPNYSSELNVNALLLGDSALYLCASSSPSTDTQYFGPGTRLTVL.

This clone was seen a few times. The gene calls are TRBV5-1 and TRBJ1-1; TRBD1 agrees at 12 bases. The CDR3 totals 17 residues. J gave up 3 bases and V 0 bases, and 6 bases lay outside the gene matches. The germline V gene encodes CDR1 SGHRS and CDR2 YFSETQ. The CDR3 is CASSLVGDRGRDTEAFF. DNA of the CDR3: TGCGCCAGCAGCTTGGTGGGGGACAGGGGGCGAGACACTGAAGCTTTCTTT. Using reference TRBV5-1 and TRBJ1-1 for the parts outside the CDR3, the full variable domain is KAGVTQTPRYLIKTRGQQVTLSCSPISGHRSVSWYQQTPGQGLQFLFEYFSETQRNKGNFPGRFSGRQFSNSRSEMNVSTLELGDSALYLCASSLVGDRGRDTEAFFGQGTRLTVV.

This clone was found a few times. The chain uses TRBV6-6 and TRBJ1-6; 11 bases are a match to TRBD1. The V segment lost 6 bases and the J segment 10 bases; nucleotides outside the gene matches: 8. The CDR3 runs to 15 residues. Germline CDR1 is MNHNY and CDR2 is SVGAGI (reference sequence). The CDR3 DNA is TGTGCCAGCAGATTGGGACAGGGGGTGGACTCACCCCTCCACTTT. It yields the protein CASRLGQGVDSPLHF.

The chain joins TRBV9 to TRBJ1-6, with no clear D. V was trimmed by 0 bases and J by 7 bases, leaving 14 bases between them. Germline-derived CDR1 and CDR2 are SGDLS and YYNGEE. The CDR3 sequence is 16 residues long. CDR3 in amino acids: CASSVGAGSENSPLHF. CDR3 coding DNA: TGTGCCAGCAGCGTAGGGGCGGGGTCGGAGAATTCACCCCTCCACTTT.

Written as DNA, the CDR3 is TGTGCCAGCAGTGACCCCTTAGCGGGGGGGCGAACCGGGGAGCTGTTTTTT. It specifies CASSDPLAGGRTGELFF. The J gene is TRBJ2-2, the V gene TRBV2; TRBD2 aligns across 11 bases. CDR3 length: 17 residues. Germline CDR1 and CDR2: SNHLY and FYNNEI. V shed 3 bases, J shed 5 bases, and the junction held 8 bases outside the gene matches.

This rearrangement joins TRBV6-1 to TRBJ2-3; possibly TRBD1 for D (8 bases). V shed 3 bases and J shed 4 bases, with 17 bases lying between them. The CDR3 sequence is 16 residues long. CDR1 and CDR2 (germline): MNHNS, SASEGT. The CDR3: CASSDKQGEGSDTQYF. CDR3 in DNA: TGTGCCAGCAGTGACAAACAGGGGGAGGGCTCAGATACGCAGTATTTT.